Sequencing of this T cell receptor beta chain was carried out in a study of early T cells in non-severe SARS-CoV-2 infection. Molecules of cDNA were individually given unique molecular identifiers that were attached to them. Each CDR3 protein gets one entry after TCRdb re-called the 5' RACE reads with MiXCR. The data contain 40,000 to 60,000 distinct CDR3 sequences, roughly 9.8% of them singletons. Deletions cut 5 bases from V and 7 bases from J, with 15 bases between. The CDR3 spans 13 residues. The source material was whole blood. The sequence came from an adult who was a healthcare worker with PCR-confirmed SARS-CoV-2 infection or an uninfected control (not recorded which). This chain uses TRBV12-3 or TRBV12-4 with TRBJ2-7; the D gene is possibly TRBD2 (6 bases). CDR3 protein: CASSPNYGGEQYF. CDR3 nucleotides: TGTGCCAGCAGTCCGAACTACGGAGGGGAGCAGTACTTC.